This record looks at one TCR beta chain sequence and its context. Its antigen is not identified. This sample was included in a study of human T cells and chemical hapten exposure. As for time point: pre-sensitization, week 0. As to treatment: therapeutic diphenylcyclopropenone sensitization with weekly scalp DPC. V shed 5 bases and J shed 0 bases, with 14 bases lying between them. The CDR3 covers 14 residues. Germline assignment: CDR1 SQVTM and CDR2 ANQGSEA. Study-level results: Relative to controls, expanded TCRs formed significantly more large CDR3 similarity clusters. Patch test score tracked positively with PT1 expanded TCR counts. No change in TCRs above 1 in 1000 frequency was produced by DPC sensitization.

Unique molecular identifiers were attached to individual cDNA molecules during library preparation. TCRdb recomputed calls from the RACE reads with MiXCR, one row per CDR3 protein. The sample holds tens of thousands of distinct CDR3 sequences; around 11% are singletons and the top ten take almost 4%. The source material was whole blood, sampled in connection with sensitization to the hapten diphenylcyclopropenone (DPC). The chain employs TRBV29-1 and TRBJ2-7; a weak D match, TRBD2 (5 bases). The receptor comes from a woman aged 35 to 49 with alopecia areata. Some clones in this sample may be carry-over from other donors' samples. CDR3 DNA sequence: TGCAGCGTTTCTCCCCGCCTAGCCTCCTACGAGCAGTACTTC. This gives the protein CSVSPRLASYEQYF.